Included here is one T cell receptor (beta chain) sequence, with context. What antigen it recognizes has not been identified. No qualities accompany the bases; no much larger clone lies one base away. Libraries were built with the immunoSEQ multiplex PCR assay. For the multiplex PCR, a mixture combining 60 forward primers for TCR Vbeta segments and 13 reverse primers for TCR Jbeta segments was used. Amplification of the CDR3 region of rearranged TCR beta genes was performed with a multiplex PCR assay on genomic DNA. Amplified TCR beta libraries were sequenced as 87-base-pair reads on the Illumina HiSeq System. Concerning the study's data processing: Across the 670 or so repertoires, a later analysis counted about 81 million unique TCR beta chains, roughly 11 million of which were shared by at least two donors. A nearest-neighbor algorithm error-corrected the raw reads and collapsed the reads into unique sequences, merging closely related sequences to remove PCR and sequencing errors. V, D and J gene segments were assigned by aligning CDR3 sequences to IMGT reference sequences. For a sequence to be retained, a match of at least six nucleotides to both a V gene segment and a J gene segment was required. A rearrangement was called productive if the CDR3 had no stop codons and remained in frame with V and J, and every other rearrangement was called non-productive. Following IMGT convention, CDR3 was defined as the stretch from the second conserved V-encoded cysteine up to the conserved J-encoded phenylalanine. The earlier analysis of about 590 of the donors excluded sequences that lacked an unambiguous match to a single V gene segment. In an earlier analysis of approximately 500 of the donors, a V segment was called functional when productive rearrangements were above 56.7%, and segregating when the standard deviation between donors exceeded 5%. A statistical classification framework was built for diagnosing cytomegalovirus status from the catalog of TCR beta chain sequences. A later analysis assigned V and J genes by comparing TCR nucleotide sequences with IMGT/GENE-DB human TR gene sequences. The TCRdist pipeline was used in a later analysis to assign CDR3 sequences and most-parsimonious VDJ recombination scenarios. In a later analysis, every TCR beta chain was defined by the combination of its CDR3 amino acid sequence and its V-gene family, and reads without a unique V-gene family were dropped. As a way to deal with suspected cross-contamination and a sequencing artifact, a later analysis dropped 450 to 600 nucleotide sequences that were highly shared and had low generation probability. A later analysis calculated a clonal expansion index for each public chain from normalized within-repertoire ranks of inferred template counts. Generation probabilities in a later analysis came from a VDJ recombination model fitted to out-of-frame rearrangements, and those results were checked against IGoR. Hypergeometric tests were used in a later analysis to score TCR-TCR, TCR-HLA and TCR-CMV co-occurrence, with a repertoire-size bias correction applied to the TCR pairs. To estimate false discovery rates, a later analysis permuted the HLA or CMV assignments 20 times. In a later analysis, co-occurring TCRs were grouped using DBSCAN, and TCRdist sequence similarity was added for clustering within HLA-allele-positive subsets. For co-occurrence clustering, repertoires with fewer than 30,000 or more than 120,000 public chains were excluded, along with about five repertoires with anomalous nucleotide sharing. Entries here come from immuneACCESS through TCRdb and include only in-frame sequences with V and J called. Some clones fail to appear in such tables; in the studies checked, an unresolved V gene covers under half of the shortfall, and the cause of the remainder is unknown. V and J calls and clone size are copied from that table; D and trimming were computed from the DNA. The sample table holds about 150,000 clones, of which 75% to 80% were seen once. About 1% of the sample lies in the top ten.

V and J lose 0 bases and 4 bases, and a span of 16 bases separates them. From a lookup of the germline V gene, CDR1 and CDR2 are SGHRS and YFSETQ. Its CDR3 holds 16 amino acids, cysteine through phenylalanine. The only DNA kept is the CDR3, 48 bases in frame from the first base. The cohort comprised some 680 healthy bone marrow donors. At the time of sampling, all cohort members were nominally healthy, though unrecorded immune exposures were likely present. The donor was CMV seronegative and belonged to the group of under 400 seronegative cohort members. Every donor gave a peripheral blood sample, and the peripheral blood mononuclear cells from that sample were used for TCR beta sequencing. The Qiagen DNeasy Blood Extraction Kit was used to extract genomic DNA from the blood cell samples. This sample is part of a study of cytomegalovirus exposure and HLA in healthy donors (dated by TCRdb to about 2017). With respect to the entire study: According to an earlier analysis of 587 of the donors, about 170 million T cells yielded 90 million to 140 million unique TCR beta sequences and about 300 Gb of sequence data. An early release that covered 640 HLA-typed donors contained approximately 300 gigabases of sequencing data and 85 million to 100 million unique TCR sequences. The genetic ancestry cluster associated with self-reported Caucasian donors included roughly four fifths of the 398 genotyped donors. The study aimed to test whether cataloging public T cell receptors could reveal signatures of past pathogen exposure. Using immunosequencing, the study profiled T cell repertoires from about 620 subjects and related those repertoires to cytomegalovirus serostatus. Along with the roughly 700-subject first cohort, a separate validation cohort of over 90 different subjects was used. The study combined high-throughput TCR immunosequencing, statistical association of individual TCRs with disease status, and machine learning to predict cytomegalovirus infection status. A later analysis re-analyzed previously published TCR beta repertoires from 550 to 700 donors and added high-resolution HLA genotyping to study TCR occurrence patterns. Rather than using new phenotypic data, the later analysis identified candidate immune exposures from TCR beta sequences and from how often those sequences occurred across donors. An earlier analysis of some 500 of the donors used high-throughput TCR beta sequencing to judge whether each TCR beta V gene segment behaved as functional or pseudogenic. Donor age, sex, ethnicity and CMV serostatus were compiled alongside the repertoire data. A later genetic analysis took genome-wide SNP genotypes for 398 of the 666 donors and used that subset as a discovery cohort. Every repertoire in the discovery cohort had been generated on one and the same sequencing platform. HLA typing included class I and class II loci at four-digit resolution. The number of typed donors differed by locus: roughly 629-630 for A, B, C, DRB1 and DQB1; 522 for DQA1; some 610 for DPA1; and some 450 for DPB1. A handful of DR-DQ haplotypes were treated as single units for association and clustering because of strong linkage in the cohort. Among 398 genotyped donors of the cohort, an average of 235,054 unique TCR beta nucleotide sequences were sequenced per donor, roughly 18% of them non-productive. The paper as a whole reports these results and caveats: In an earlier analysis of some 500 of the donors, most TCR beta V segments appeared in productive rearrangements about 87% or about 30% of the time, broadly matching IMGT annotations. In vitro tests confirmed that a few of the cytomegalovirus-associated TCR beta chains recognize cytomegalovirus antigens. A further reported finding was that TCR beta sequences accurately predicted the HLA-A and HLA-B alleles for most subjects in the first cohort. According to a later analysis, most CMV-associated TCR beta chains appeared to be HLA-restricted, and the HLA associations seemed to be driven largely by CMV exposure. Assigning TCR associations to individual alleles was difficult when HLA alleles, especially DR and DQ, strongly co-occurred. Correlated functional status among segregating V segments might be attributable to linkage disequilibrium, but an unknown experimental factor could not be ruled out. The only immune exposure information available for the cohort was CMV serostatus. A later genetic analysis reported fewer N-insertions in productive TCRs among donors in an Asian-associated ancestry cluster than the roughly 670-donor mean. The presence/absence analyses assumed that sequencing depth was roughly uniform across donors, and that assumption may not be true. The classifier was reported to diagnose cytomegalovirus status with high specificity and sensitivity in both the original and validation cohorts. A later genetic analysis associated a missense DCLRE1C variant with V-gene and J-gene trimming of TCR beta chains, and an independent cohort replicated the association. The study gave a list of some 150 TCR beta chains associated with cytomegalovirus. In a later analysis, several top co-occurrence clusters were reported to appear linked to parvovirus B19, influenza, CMV and Epstein-Barr virus. At a false discovery rate of 0.05, a later analysis linked around 15,000 TCR beta sequences to specific HLA alleles. Because counts were too low, more than 15 rarely observed V segments, including chromosome 9 orphons, were left out of the earlier analysis of 587 of the donors. This cohort had only TCR beta chains sequenced, and the lack of alpha or paired-chain data limited which features could be detected. The authors suggested that the approach could potentially be extended to other disease states and immunological phenotypes. Because HLA typing was unavailable for some donors at each locus, only the typed subset was used in association tests. In a later analysis, HLA-associated TCR beta chains showed more clonal expansion and lower generation probabilities than non-associated chains that were equally common. While some public TCRs were present in many individuals, most TCR sequences turned up only very rarely across donors. In a later analysis, the rate of TCR association differed among HLA loci, with DRB1 alleles having the most associated TCRs and HLA-C alleles having the fewest. Because the 87-base-pair reads could not distinguish some IMGT-functional V segments, including TRBV6-2 and TRBV6-3, those segments were excluded. A group of highly shared sequence variants was considered likely to be a technical artifact of the sequencing pipeline.

The receptor's source is a male donor in good health and CMV-seronegative. The sequenced material came from PBMCs. This chain joins TRBV5-1 to TRBJ2-5; D gene: possibly TRBD1, on 6 matching bases. The CDR3 protein is CASSLVLRQGLETQYF. The base sequence is TGCGCCAGCAGCTTGGTTCTTAGGCAGGGGTTAGAGACCCAGTACTTC.